Below are 3 T cell receptor beta chains sequenced from a single sample in a study of cytotoxic CD8 clonotypes in ibrutinib-treated CLL. Method: immunoSEQ multiplex PCR; TCRdb's copy keeps in-frame clones and lacks some. Of some 23,000 clones listed, nearly 70% are singletons. The sample consisted of PBMCs, taken at disease progression, from a patient treated with ibrutinib. These receptor sequences come from a human donor with chronic lymphocytic leukemia.

This clone was seen more than once but under ten times. The sample contains more than one DNA sequence encoding this CDR3. CDR3 loop: CASSWDFRGEKLFF. The CDR3 DNA reads as TGTGCCAGCAGTTGGGACTTCCGTGGAGAAAAACTGTTTTTT. The chain is built from TRBV6-5 and TRBJ1-4; TRBD1 is a possible D gene (5 bases). This CDR3 region has 14 residues. The V gene's germline CDR1 is MNHEY and CDR2 SVGAGI. The V end was cut by 4 bases, the J end by 8 bases, with 14 bases between.

CDR3 DNA sequence: TGCGCCAGCAGCTTTCGACAGGGCTGGGAGGTATCCTCTGGAAACACCATATATTTT. Protein product: CASSFRQGWEVSSGNTIYF. This chain links TRBV4-1 with TRBJ1-3, with 7 bases matching TRBD1. The V and J ends lost 5 bases and 0 bases, in that order; junction bases with no gene match: 16. The CDR3 consists of 19 residues. The germline V gene encodes CDR1 MGHRA and CDR2 YSYEKL.

This clone was seen a few times. The gene calls are TRBV4-1 and TRBJ2-1; 14 bases agree with TRBD2. The CDR3 contains 16 residues. Germline CDR1 and CDR2: MGHRA and YSYEKL. With 3 bases clipped from V and 5 bases from J, the junction kept 3 bases outside the gene matches. The CDR3: CASSQTSGGADNEQFF. DNA of the CDR3: TGCGCCAGCAGCCAGACTAGCGGGGGGGCCGACAATGAGCAGTTCTTC.